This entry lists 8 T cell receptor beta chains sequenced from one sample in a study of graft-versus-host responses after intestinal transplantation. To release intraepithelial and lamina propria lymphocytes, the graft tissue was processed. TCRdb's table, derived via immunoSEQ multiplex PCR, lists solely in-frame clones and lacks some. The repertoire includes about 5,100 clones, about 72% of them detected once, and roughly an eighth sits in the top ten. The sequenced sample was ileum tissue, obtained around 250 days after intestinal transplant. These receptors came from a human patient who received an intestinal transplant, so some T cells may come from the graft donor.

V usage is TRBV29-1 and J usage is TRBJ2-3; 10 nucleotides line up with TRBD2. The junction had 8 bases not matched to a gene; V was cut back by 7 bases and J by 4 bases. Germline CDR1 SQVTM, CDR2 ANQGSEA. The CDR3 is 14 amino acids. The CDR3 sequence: CSAALAGVADTQYF. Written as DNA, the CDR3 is TGCAGCGCAGCCCTAGCGGGGGTCGCAGATACGCAGTATTTT.

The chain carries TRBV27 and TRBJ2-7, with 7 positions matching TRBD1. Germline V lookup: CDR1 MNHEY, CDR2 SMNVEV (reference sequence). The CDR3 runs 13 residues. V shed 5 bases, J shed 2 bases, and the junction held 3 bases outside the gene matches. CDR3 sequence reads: CASSLGTAYEQYF. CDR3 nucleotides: TGTGCCAGCAGTCTTGGGACAGCCTACGAGCAGTACTTC.

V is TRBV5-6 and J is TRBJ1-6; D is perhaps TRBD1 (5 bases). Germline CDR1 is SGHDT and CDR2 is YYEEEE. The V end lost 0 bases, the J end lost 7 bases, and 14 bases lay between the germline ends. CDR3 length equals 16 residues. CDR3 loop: CASSLAGRARNSPLHF. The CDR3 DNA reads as TGTGCCAGCAGCTTGGCCGGCAGGGCTAGGAATTCACCCCTCCACTTT.

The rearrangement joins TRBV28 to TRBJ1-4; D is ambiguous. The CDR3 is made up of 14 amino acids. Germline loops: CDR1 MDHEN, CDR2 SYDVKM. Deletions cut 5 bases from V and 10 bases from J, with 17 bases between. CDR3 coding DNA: TGTGCCAGCAGTCCCCGCCGGGGTTCGGGAAAACTGTTTTTT. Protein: CASSPRRGSGKLFF.

The CDR3 protein is CASSSGSGGKGYGYTF. The CDR3 DNA reads TGTGCCAGCAGCTCGGGGTCGGGGGGCAAAGGGTATGGCTACACCTTC. The chain employs TRBV5-4 and TRBJ1-2; possible D gene TRBD1, 6 bases. This CDR3 region has 16 residues. V lost 3 bases and J lost 5, with 20 bases in between. Per the germline V gene, CDR1 is SGHNT and CDR2 is YYREEE (reference sequence).

The CDR3 reads CASRETGSDYGYTF. As DNA, the CDR3 is TGTGCCAGCAGGGAGACAGGATCTGACTATGGCTACACCTTC. The rearrangement links TRBV6-4 to TRBJ1-2, with D perhaps TRBD1 (6 bases). Germline CDR1 and CDR2: MRHNA and SNTAGT. V shed 6 bases and J shed 3 bases, with 14 bases lying between them. The CDR3 length is 14 residues.

Here the CDR3 DNA reads TGCAGCGTTGGACAGGGTAGGCACGAGCAGTACTTC. It translates to CSVGQGRHEQYF. The rearrangement links TRBV29-1 to TRBJ2-7; 7 nucleotides agree with TRBD1. Germline CDR1 is SQVTM and CDR2 is ANQGSEA. Unmatched junction bases numbered 5, after V lost 4 bases and J lost 5 bases. This CDR3 contains 12 residues.

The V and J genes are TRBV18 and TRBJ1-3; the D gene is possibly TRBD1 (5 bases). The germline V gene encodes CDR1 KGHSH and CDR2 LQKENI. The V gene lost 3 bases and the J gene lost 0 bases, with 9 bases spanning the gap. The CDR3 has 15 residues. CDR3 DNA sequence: TGTGCCAGCTCACCGACAGTTTTCTCTGGAAACACCATATATTTT. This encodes CASSPTVFSGNTIYF.